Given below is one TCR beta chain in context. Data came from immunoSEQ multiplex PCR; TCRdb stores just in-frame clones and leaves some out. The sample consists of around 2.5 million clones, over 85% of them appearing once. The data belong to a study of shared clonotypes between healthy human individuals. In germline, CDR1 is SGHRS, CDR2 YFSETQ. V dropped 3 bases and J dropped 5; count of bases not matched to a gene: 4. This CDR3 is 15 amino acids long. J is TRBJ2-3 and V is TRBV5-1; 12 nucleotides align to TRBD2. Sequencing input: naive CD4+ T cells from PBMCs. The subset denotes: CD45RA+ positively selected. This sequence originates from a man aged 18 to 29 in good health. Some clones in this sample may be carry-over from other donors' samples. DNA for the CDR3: TGCGCCAGCAGCTCCCAGACTAGCGGGAGAGATACGCAGTATTTT. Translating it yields CASSSQTSGRDTQYF.